This T cell receptor beta chain was documented in a study of blood T cell repertoires in COVID-19. On the study more broadly: Researchers got acute and convalescent COVID-19 samples from the United States, Italy and Spain.

V trimming: 5 bases; J trimming: 4 bases; junction bases outside the gene matches: 8. CDR1 SGHTA and CDR2 FQGNSA come from the germline V gene. This CDR3 has 16 amino acids. Per the original data handling: Estimated nucleated cell counts came from reference gene primer amplification. Repertoires were generated with immunoSEQ multiplex PCR, while TCRdb's copy carries only in-frame clones and drops some. From that table come the V and J calls and clone size; the DNA was used to work out D and trimming. The sample carries 200,000 to 250,000 clones, about nine tenths recorded once. While infection was still active, Seattle patients were enrolled and then followed longitudinally. This clone showed up just a few times.

What was sequenced was peripheral blood. V is TRBV7-2 and J is TRBJ2-5, with 12 bases aligning to TRBD2. This clonotype was sampled from a woman aged 30 to 39 with COVID-19, enrolled during active disease. In nucleotides, the CDR3 is TGTGCCAGCAGCCTAACTTCTAGCGGGGGGGGAGAGACCCAGTACTTC. Translated: CASSLTSSGGGETQYF.